This T cell receptor (beta chain) was sequenced during a study of cytomegalovirus exposure and HLA in healthy donors. Findings of the study overall: Available immune exposure information was restricted to CMV serostatus only. A link between a missense DCLRE1C variant and TCR beta V- and J-gene trimming emerged from a later analysis.

V was clipped by 3 bases and J by 4 bases, with 12 bases between them. CDR3 size: 15 residues. The germline V gene encodes CDR1 MNHEY and CDR2 SMNVEV (reference sequence). This clone is a singleton in its sample. As yet, its antigen is unknown. A multiplex PCR was run with 60 Vbeta primers and 13 Jbeta primers. Per the authors' pipeline: A later analysis counted 80 million or so unique TCR beta chains, about 10 million shared. Profiling relied on immunoSEQ multiplex PCR, and the TCRdb table lists in-frame clones only, not all of them. For V, J and clone size, that table is used; D and trimming come from the DNA. The data show some 130,000 clones, with roughly 77% seen just once and 3% to 4% held by the top ten.

The TCR originated in a female donor in good health and CMV-seronegative. Sequenced sample: PBMCs. V and J are TRBV27 and TRBJ2-2, with D possibly matching TRBD2 (5 bases). CDR3 sequence reads: CASSFRTRGTGELFF. In DNA, the CDR3 is TGTGCCAGCAGTTTCCGGACCCGGGGCACCGGGGAGCTGTTTTTT.